This TCR beta chain was identified in a study of blood T cell repertoires in COVID-19. Only in-frame clones appear in the TCRdb table, and some are missing; sequencing was by immunoSEQ multiplex PCR. The data contain 200,000 to 250,000 clones, 75% to 90% of them singletons. Participants came from about 23 US areas, aged roughly 18 to 89 years. CDR1 is LGHDT, CDR2 YNNKEL, per germline (reference sequence). V shed 4 bases and J 4 bases; nucleotides not matched to a gene: 6. CDR3 length: 14 residues. This clone was recorded a few times. The chain is built from TRBV3-1 (or the pseudogene TRBV3-2) and TRBJ1-2; 7 nucleotides align to TRBD1. The sequenced sample consisted of PBMCs or T cells enriched from blood (not recorded which). This clonotype was sampled from a woman under 40 with acute COVID-19. Written as DNA, the CDR3 is TGTGCCAGCAGCCCCACGACAGGGACCTATGGCTACACCTTC. This gives the protein CASSPTTGTYGYTF.